This TCR beta chain is from a study of regulatory T cells in long-lasting Graves disease. Study-wide findings and caveats: Those with persistent Graves' had less TCR diversity than newly diagnosed patients.

Germline V gene sequence: CDR1 ENHRY, CDR2 SYGVKD. The V end was cut by 0 bases, the J end by 2 bases, with 7 bases between. There are 14 residues in the CDR3. Time point described: newly diagnosed GD, antithyroid drugs for less than 3 months. Generation of the TCR library employed RNA extracted from PBMCs. This clonotype was detected a few times. Antigen unknown. Through Arm-PCR of CDR3 regions and iRepertoire HTBI primers, TCR beta libraries were built. TCRdb reprocessed the multiplex PCR reads with MiXCR, giving one entry per CDR3 protein. The sample comprises 450,000 to 500,000 distinct CDR3 sequences, around 15% of which are singletons, and about 12% rests with the top ten. These data also featured in a second study, about T cells in Graves' hyperthyroidism and ophthalmopathy. That paper notes: Median prediction lead before ophthalmopathy onset was roughly 6 months with the model.

The chain employs TRBV10-3 and TRBJ1-1; D remains ambiguous. This clonotype was sampled from a man aged 35-49 years with Graves disease. Material: peripheral blood mononuclear cells (PBMCs), obtained at new diagnosis, from a patient treated with antithyroid drugs. The CDR3 region has the DNA TGTGCCATCAGTGAGTCGTCACCAAACACTGAAGCTTTCTTT. Translated: CAISESSPNTEAFF.